Listed here are 25 T cell receptor beta chains from one sample, sequenced in a study of T cells in localized non-small cell lung cancer. This table comes from immunoSEQ multiplex PCR, and its TCRdb copy is limited to in-frame clones, with some not included. The data show 20,000 to 25,000 clones, about 83% seen once. The sequencing here drew on PBMCs, taken before any cancer treatment. The origin of the receptors is a woman aged 40-69 years with stage II squamous cell lung carcinoma.

The chain employs TRBV28 and TRBJ2-3; no clear D gene. Germline CDR1 and CDR2: MDHEN and SYDVKM. V lost 4 bases and J 1 base, leaving 9 bases between the germline ends. This CDR3 is built from 14 residues. The chain's CDR3 is CASSSGIRTDTQYF. The CDR3 DNA sequence: TGTGCCAGCAGTTCTGGGATTCGCACAGATACGCAGTATTTT.

This CDR3 is CASSGTSTYNEQFF. DNA of the CDR3: TGTGCCAGCAGTGGGACTTCCACCTACAATGAGCAGTTCTTC. The chain uses TRBV25-1 and TRBJ2-1; perhaps TRBD2 as D (5 bases). V lost 4 bases and J 2 bases, leaving 9 bases between the germline ends. The length of the CDR3 is 14 residues. Germline CDR1 and CDR2: MGHDK and SYGVNS.

The rearrangement links TRBV6-5 to TRBJ1-1, with TRBD1 as a possible D gene (5 bases). This CDR3 is 13 amino acids long. Trimming removed 6 bases from V and 3 bases from J, with 11 bases in between. The germline V gene has CDR1 MNHEY and CDR2 SVGAGI. The CDR3 region is CASSTAGDTEAFF. As DNA, the CDR3 is TGTGCCAGCAGCACTGCGGGGGACACTGAAGCTTTCTTT.

J is TRBJ2-1 and V is TRBV11-2; 10 positions match TRBD2. The CDR3 is made up of 13 amino acids. With 5 bases clipped from V and 11 bases from J, the junction kept 6 bases outside the gene matches. Germline values: CDR1 SGHAT, CDR2 FQNNGV. Here the CDR3 DNA reads TGTGCCAGCAGCCCCGGACTAGCGGAGCAGCAGTTCTTC. As protein: CASSPGLAEQQFF.

V and J are TRBV7-6 and TRBJ2-1, with TRBD2 matching 7 bases. Germline V gives CDR1 SGHVS, CDR2 FNYEAQ. The CDR3 covers 17 residues. Trimming took 1 base from V and 0 from J; bases not matched to a gene: 6. The CDR3 here is CASSLVPGGSSYNEQFF. The CDR3 coding sequence is TGTGCCAGCAGCTTAGTCCCGGGCGGGAGCTCCTACAATGAGCAGTTCTTC.

The chain carries TRBV6-4 and TRBJ2-2; D is unclear. V was clipped by 1 base and J by 10 bases, with 13 bases between them. The CDR3 covers 14 residues. The germline V gene has CDR1 MRHNA and CDR2 SNTAGT. The CDR3 bases are TGTGCCAGCAGTGACTTCTCGACTGGTGCGGAGCTGTTTTTT. Its translation is CASSDFSTGAELFF.

V usage is TRBV19 and J usage is TRBJ2-3; D is unclear. CDR1 and CDR2 (germline): LNHDA, SQIVND (reference sequence). Trimming cost V 1 base and J 5 bases, with 10 bases left between them. The CDR3 loop spans 14 amino acids. The CDR3 sequence: CASSIAAGGDTQYF. CDR3 in DNA: TGTGCCAGTAGTATAGCGGCCGGTGGAGATACGCAGTATTTT. The full variable domain, with the rest looked up from reference TRBV19 and TRBJ2-3, is DGGITQSPKYLFRKEGQNVTLSCEQNLNHDAMYWYRQDPGQGLRLIYYSQIVNDFQKGDIAEGYSVSREKKESFPLTVTSAQKNPTAFYLCASSIAAGGDTQYFGPGTRLTVL.

The gene calls are TRBV29-1 and TRBJ2-2, with 7 bases fitting TRBD1. The V segment lost 4 bases and the J segment 4 bases; nucleotides outside the gene matches: 21. Germline lookup yields CDR1 SQVTM and CDR2 ANQGSEA. The CDR3 extends over 19 amino acids. This CDR3 reads CSVARTTGADRAGTGELFF. CDR3 nucleotide sequence: TGCAGCGTTGCCCGAACTACGGGCGCTGACAGGGCGGGCACCGGGGAGCTGTTTTTT.

V gene TRBV28 combines with J gene TRBJ1-2; D is unclear. The CDR3 covers 11 residues. Trimming left V 5 bases short and J 8 bases short, with 9 bases between. The V gene's germline CDR1 is MDHEN and CDR2 SYDVKM. For the CDR3, the DNA is TGTGCCAGCAGTACCTCCAGGGGCTACACCTTC. This gives the protein CASSTSRGYTF.

This clone appeared once. This chain connects TRBV19 to TRBJ1-1; a weak D match, TRBD1 (5 bases). V gave up 1 base and J gave up 2 bases, with 8 bases separating them. This CDR3 is built from 14 residues. Germline V gene data show CDR1 as LNHDA and CDR2 as SQIVND (reference sequence). The CDR3 coding sequence is TGTGCCAGTAGTATAGGAGGGACCAACACTGAAGCTTTCTTT. This sequence encodes CASSIGGTNTEAFF.

This sequence joins TRBV9 and TRBJ2-1, with 8 positions matching TRBD2. The trim removed 0 bases at V and 9 bases at J, leaving 5 bases unmatched. The CDR3 contains 14 residues. The germline CDR1 and CDR2 sequences are SGDLS and YYNGEE. Written as DNA, the CDR3 is TGTGCCAGCAGCGTAGAACGGGAGGGTACTGAGCAGTTCTTC. Protein sequence: CASSVEREGTEQFF. Complete variable domain (other parts from reference TRBV9 and TRBJ2-1): DSGVTQTPKHLITATGQRVTLRCSPRSGDLSVYWYQQSLDQGLQFLIQYYNGEERAKGNILERFSAQQFPDLHSELNLSSLELGDSALYFCASSVEREGTEQFFGPGTRLTVL.

Only a few counts were recorded for this clone. V is TRBV5-6 and J is TRBJ1-1; D remains ambiguous. Germline V gene sequence: CDR1 SGHDT, CDR2 YYEEEE. The CDR3 runs 12 residues. Trimming removed 1 base from V and 1 base from J, with 2 bases in between. For the CDR3, the DNA is TGTGCCAGCAGCTTGTGGAACACTGAAGCTTTCTTT. As protein: CASSLWNTEAFF.

V is TRBV4-3 and J is TRBJ1-4; 10 bases map to TRBD1. V lost 3 bases, J lost 7 bases, and 2 bases stayed unmatched. The CDR3 sequence is 14 residues long. The germline V gene has CDR1 LGHNA and CDR2 YSLEER. CDR3 loop: CASSQGQGSEKLFF. The CDR3 coding sequence is TGCGCCAGCAGCCAGGGACAGGGGAGTGAAAAACTGTTTTTT.

The chain joins TRBV13 to TRBJ2-7; D gene ambiguous. The CDR3 length is 14 residues. Germline lookup yields CDR1 PRHDT and CDR2 FYEKMQ (reference sequence). Trimming cost V 2 bases and J 3 bases, with 11 bases left between them. The DNA for the CDR3 is TGTGCCAGCAGCTTACAAACCGCTCGCTACGAGCAGTACTTC. Translated: CASSLQTARYEQYF. Using reference TRBV13 and TRBJ2-7 for the parts outside the CDR3, the full variable domain is AAGVIQSPRHLIKEKRETATLKCYPIPRHDTVYWYQQGPGQDPQFLISFYEKMQSDKGSIPDRFSAQQFSDYHSELNMSSLELGDSALYFCASSLQTARYEQYFGPGTRLTVT.

V and J are TRBV9 and TRBJ2-7; 8 nucleotides agree with TRBD2. The ends lost 4 bases at V and 3 bases at J; junction bases unmatched: 9. The CDR3 consists of 15 residues. Germline V lookup: CDR1 SGDLS, CDR2 YYNGEE. The CDR3 reads CASSHAPGTSYEQYF. The CDR3 DNA reads as TGTGCCAGCAGCCACGCCCCCGGGACTAGCTACGAGCAGTACTTC.

The chain couples TRBV9 to TRBJ2-1, with 11 bases that match TRBD2. CDR3 size: 14 residues. V trimming: 4 bases; J trimming: 5 bases; junction bases outside the gene matches: 2. CDR1 and CDR2 from the germline V gene are SGDLS and YYNGEE. Here the CDR3 reads CASSPGLADNEQFF. The CDR3 bases are TGTGCCAGCAGCCCGGGACTAGCGGACAATGAGCAGTTCTTC. The full variable domain, completed using reference TRBV9 and TRBJ2-1, is DSGVTQTPKHLITATGQRVTLRCSPRSGDLSVYWYQQSLDQGLQFLIQYYNGEERAKGNILERFSAQQFPDLHSELNLSSLELGDSALYFCASSPGLADNEQFFGPGTRLTVL.

J is TRBJ2-7 and V is TRBV7-9, with D perhaps matching TRBD1 (5 bases). This CDR3 is 14 amino acids long. V was pared by 2 bases and J by 0 bases, with 8 bases between. Germline CDR1 and CDR2: SEHNR and FQNEAQ (reference sequence). CDR3 region: CASSLFQGSYEQYF. The CDR3 DNA reads as TGTGCCAGCAGCTTATTTCAGGGCTCCTACGAGCAGTACTTC.

This sequence joins TRBV4-3 and TRBJ1-3; D gene uncertain. The CDR3 spans 17 residues. Per germline, CDR1 LGHNA and CDR2 YSLEER. V was trimmed by 4 bases and J by 0 bases, leaving 16 bases between them. As DNA, the CDR3 is TGCGCCAGCAGCCGATCATACGGTGCAGACTCTGGAAACACCATATATTTT. Encoded protein: CASSRSYGADSGNTIYF.

This clone was found once. This rearrangement joins TRBV5-4 to TRBJ2-5; no clear D gene. From germline, CDR1 is SGHNT and CDR2 YYREEE (reference sequence). The V end lost 1 base, the J end lost 5 bases, and 6 bases lay between the germline ends. The CDR3 extends over 12 amino acids. CDR3 sequence reads: CASSLWGETQYF. The DNA for the CDR3 is TGTGCCAGCAGCTTGTGGGGTGAGACCCAGTACTTC.

The chain recombines TRBV7-2 with TRBJ2-7, with 8 bases identical to TRBD2. Germline values: CDR1 SGHTA, CDR2 FQGNSA. The trim removed 4 bases at V and 2 bases at J, leaving 7 bases unmatched. CDR3 length equals 15 residues. Here the CDR3 reads CASSSLAGLAYEQYF. CDR3 sequence (DNA): TGTGCCAGCAGCTCCTTAGCGGGATTAGCCTACGAGCAGTACTTC.

The chain combines TRBV5-6 with TRBJ2-7, with D hard to call. The germline V and J ends were trimmed by 4 bases and 2 bases, with 16 bases remaining between them. CDR1 and CDR2 from the germline V gene are SGHDT and YYEEEE. The CDR3 length is 15 residues. For the CDR3, the DNA is TGTGCCAGCAGCGACCGGCGAGGTGCTACCTACGAGCAGTACTTC. Translated, it gives CASSDRRGATYEQYF. The full variable domain, its missing parts supplied by reference TRBV5-6 and TRBJ2-7, is DAGVTQSPTHLIKTRGQQVTLRCSPKSGHDTVSWYQQALGQGPQFIFQYYEEEERQRGNFPDRFSGHQFPNYSSELNVNALLLGDSALYLCASSDRRGATYEQYFGPGTRLTVT.

The rearrangement uses TRBV27 and TRBJ1-2; D perhaps matches TRBD1 (6 bases). This CDR3 spans 14 amino acids. Trimming took off 6 bases at V and 2 bases at J, with 13 bases between the two ends. The germline V gene has CDR1 MNHEY and CDR2 SMNVEV (reference sequence). CDR3 nucleotide sequence: TGTGCCAGCAGGCGCAATCAGGGGAACTATGGCTACACCTTC. Its protein is CASRRNQGNYGYTF.

The chain couples TRBV6-5 to TRBJ2-4; 9 positions agree with TRBD2. V dropped 2 bases and J dropped 6; count of bases not matched to a gene: 5. The CDR3 runs 15 residues. Germline V gene lookup returns CDR1 MNHEY and CDR2 SVGAGI. DNA for the CDR3: TGTGCCAGCAGTTACCCGGGGCGGGAGGGAAACATTCAGTACTTC. This codes for CASSYPGREGNIQYF.

The chain is built from TRBV14 and TRBJ2-7; TRBD2 agrees at 7 bases. This CDR3 region has 15 residues. V dropped 4 bases and J dropped 2; count of bases not matched to a gene: 8. The germline gives CDR1 SGHDN, CDR2 FVKESK. This CDR3 is CASSPRLASPYEQYF. The CDR3 DNA reads TGTGCCAGCAGCCCCAGACTAGCCTCTCCCTACGAGCAGTACTTC. Filled out from reference TRBV14 and TRBJ2-7, the complete variable domain reads EAGVTQFPSHSVIEKGQTVTLRCDPISGHDNLYWYRRVMGKEIKFLLHFVKESKQDESGMPNNRFLAERTGGTYSTLKVQPAELEDSGVYFCASSPRLASPYEQYFGPGTRLTVT.

The chain couples TRBV29-1 to TRBJ2-1, with TRBD2 matching over 9 bases. After removal of 5 bases from V and 4 bases from J, the junction contained 3 bases not matched to a gene. CDR3 length: 13 residues. Germline-derived CDR1 and CDR2 are SQVTM and ANQGSEA. The CDR3 region has the DNA TGCAGCGTTTGGACTAGCGAGTACAATGAGCAGTTCTTC. This translates into CSVWTSEYNEQFF.